These 2 T cell receptor beta chains were all obtained from the same sample, sequenced in a study of CD8+ T cells in alopecia areata. Once RNA had been extracted, it was reverse transcribed into cDNA to act as the sequencing template. Here immunoSEQ multiplex PCR was the method, and the copy in TCRdb shows in-frame clones only, minus some. This sample carries approximately 110,000 clones, roughly 50% of them seen once, and the ten largest clones take 12%. The treatment is: oral pan-JAK inhibitor, 5-10 mg twice daily. The sample consisted of CD8+ T cells sorted from blood, taken at week 24, from a patient treated with tofacitinib. Every receptor here comes from a human donor with alopecia areata.

The chain is built from TRBV9 and TRBJ2-7; the D gene could be TRBD1 or TRBD2 (5 bases each). Germline V gene data show CDR1 as SGDLS and CDR2 as YYNGEE. V shed 4 bases and J shed 6 bases, with 14 bases lying between them. This CDR3 region has 13 residues. In nucleotides, the CDR3 is TGTGCCAGCAGCTTGGGACCTAAGGGCGAGCAGTACTTC. This translates into CASSLGPKGEQYF.

This sequence joins TRBV19 and TRBJ1-1; D may be TRBD1 (5 bases). This CDR3 is 16 amino acids long. V dropped 5 bases and J dropped 1 base, with 17 bases sitting between them. The V gene's germline CDR1 is LNHDA and CDR2 SQIVND (reference sequence). Here the CDR3 reads CASSSSKGETNTEAFF. CDR3 DNA: TGTGCCAGTAGTTCGAGTAAAGGGGAAACGAACACTGAAGCTTTCTTT.